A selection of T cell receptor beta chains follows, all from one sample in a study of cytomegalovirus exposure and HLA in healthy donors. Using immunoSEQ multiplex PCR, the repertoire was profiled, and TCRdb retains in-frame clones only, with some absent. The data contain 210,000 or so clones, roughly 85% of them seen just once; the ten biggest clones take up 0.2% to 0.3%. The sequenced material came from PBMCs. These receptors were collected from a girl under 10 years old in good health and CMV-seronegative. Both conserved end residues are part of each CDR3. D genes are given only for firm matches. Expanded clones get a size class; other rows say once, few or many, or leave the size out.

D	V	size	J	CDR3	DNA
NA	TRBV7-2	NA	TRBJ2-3	CASSLALAFSTDTQYF	TGTGCCAGCAGCTTGGCGCTAGCATTTAGCACAGATACGCAGTATTTT
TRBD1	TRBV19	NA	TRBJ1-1	CASSDRGGPRAEAFF	TGTGCCAGTAGTGACAGGGGGGGACCCCGAGCTGAAGCTTTCTTT
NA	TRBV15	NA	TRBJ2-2	CATSSGRVNTGELFF	TGTGCCACCAGCAGTGGTCGGGTGAACACCGGGGAGCTGTTTTTT
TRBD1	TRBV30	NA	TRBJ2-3	CAWNPGQGATDTQYF	TGTGCCTGGAATCCGGGACAGGGGGCGACAGATACGCAGTATTTT
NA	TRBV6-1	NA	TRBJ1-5	CASSVSGYQPQHF	TGTGCCAGCAGTGTATCAGGTTATCAGCCCCAGCATTTT
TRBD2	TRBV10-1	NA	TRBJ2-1	CASSEGTSGISGFF	TGCGCCAGCAGTGAGGGGACTAGCGGGATATCAGGGTTCTTC
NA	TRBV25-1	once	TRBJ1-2	CASSPDRNYGYTF	TGTGCCAGCAGTCCAGACAGAAACTATGGCTACACCTTC
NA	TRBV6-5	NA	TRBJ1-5	CASSLTQGQPQHF	TGTGCCAGCAGCCTTACACAGGGACAGCCCCAGCATTTT
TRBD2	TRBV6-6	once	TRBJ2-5	CVSSYRGLGQETQYF	TGTGTCAGCAGTTACCGGGGACTAGGGCAAGAGACCCAGTACTTC
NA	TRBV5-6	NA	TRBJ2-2	CASSLLNTGELFF	TGTGCCAGCAGCTTGCTAAACACCGGGGAGCTGTTTTTT
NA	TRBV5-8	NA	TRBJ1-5	CASSLAGGIYSNQPQHF	TGTGCCAGCAGCTTGGCTGGGGGCATATATAGCAATCAGCCCCAGCATTTT
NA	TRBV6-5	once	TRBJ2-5	CASSTGGAGGGTQYF	TGTGCCAGCAGTACAGGGGGCGCGGGAGGAGGGACCCAGTACTTC
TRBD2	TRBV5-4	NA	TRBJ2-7	CASSPRTSGRREQYF	TGTGCCAGCAGCCCTAGGACTAGCGGCAGGAGGGAGCAGTACTTC
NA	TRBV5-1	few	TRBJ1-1	CASGLAANTEAFF	TGCGCCAGCGGACTCGCGGCGAACACTGAAGCTTTCTTT
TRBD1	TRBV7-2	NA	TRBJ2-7	CASSPATGTGHYEQYF	TGTGCCAGCAGCCCCGCAACTGGGACAGGTCACTACGAGCAGTACTTC
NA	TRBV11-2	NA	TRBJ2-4	CASSPLAKNIQYF	TGTGCCAGCAGCCCCTTAGCCAAAAACATTCAGTACTTC
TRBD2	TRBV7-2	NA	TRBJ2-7	CASSSTSGVGEQYF	TGTGCCAGCAGCTCGACTAGCGGGGTTGGCGAGCAGTACTTC
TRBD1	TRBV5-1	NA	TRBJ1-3	CASTTGTVGSGNTIYF	TGCGCCAGCACTACCGGGACAGTCGGCTCTGGAAACACCATATATTTT
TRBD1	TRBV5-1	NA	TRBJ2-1	CASNRDREYNEQFF	TGCGCCAGCAATCGTGACAGGGAGTACAATGAGCAGTTCTTC
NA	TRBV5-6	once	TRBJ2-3	CASSSWRLEITDTQYF	TGTGCCAGCAGCTCCTGGAGACTAGAAATCACAGATACGCAGTATTTT
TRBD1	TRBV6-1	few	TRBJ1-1	CASSARQGPYTEAFF	TGTGCCAGCAGTGCCCGACAGGGGCCTTACACTGAAGCTTTCTTT
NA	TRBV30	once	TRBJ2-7	CAWSVSVYEQYF	TGTGCCTGGAGTGTATCTGTTTACGAGCAGTACTTC
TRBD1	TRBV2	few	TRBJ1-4	CASKVAGGAGEKLFF	TGTGCCAGTAAGGTCGCAGGGGGCGCGGGTGAAAAACTGTTTTTT
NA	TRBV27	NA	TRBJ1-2	CASSLGGGDGYTF	TGTGCCAGCAGTTTAGGGGGCGGAGATGGCTACACCTTC
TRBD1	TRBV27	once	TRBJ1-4	CASSLLGTGKEKLFF	TGTGCCAGCAGTTTATTGGGGACAGGGAAGGAAAAACTGTTTTTT
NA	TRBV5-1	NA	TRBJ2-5	CASSARDREVETQYF	TGCGCCAGCAGCGCCCGCGACAGGGAGGTGGAGACCCAGTACTTC
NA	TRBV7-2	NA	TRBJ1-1	CASSLEFYGIRAFF	TGTGCCAGCAGCTTAGAATTTTACGGGATCCGTGCTTTCTTT
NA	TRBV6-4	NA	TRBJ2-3	CASSDGPGTDTQYF	TGTGCCAGCAGTGACGGGCCGGGCACAGATACGCAGTATTTT
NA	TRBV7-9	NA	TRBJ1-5	CSSSPPDQPQHF	TGTTCCAGCAGCCCCCCGGATCAGCCCCAGCATTTT
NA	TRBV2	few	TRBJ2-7	CASSERTPSYEQYF	TGTGCCAGCAGTGAGAGGACACCGTCCTACGAGCAGTACTTC
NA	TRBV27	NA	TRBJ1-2	CASSLIAGGYTF	TGTGCCAGCAGTTTAATTGCGGGGGGCTACACCTTC
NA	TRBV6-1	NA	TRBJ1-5	CASRPGQGSNQPQHF	TGTGCCAGCAGACCGGGACAAGGTAGCAATCAGCCCCAGCATTTT
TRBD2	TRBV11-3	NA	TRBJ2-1	CASSSRAGGRFNEQFF	TGTGCCAGCAGCTCCCGAGCGGGAGGTAGGTTCAATGAGCAGTTCTTC
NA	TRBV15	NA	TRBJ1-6	CATSREGRDNSPLHF	TGTGCCACCAGCAGAGAAGGCAGGGATAATTCACCCCTCCACTTT
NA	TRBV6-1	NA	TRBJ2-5	CASKWALEGETQYF	TGTGCCAGCAAATGGGCCCTCGAGGGAGAGACCCAGTACTTC